This T cell receptor (beta chain) was sequenced during a study of blood T cell repertoires in COVID-19 (TCRdb year 2020). Context from the whole study: Samples from collaborators originated in the United States, Italy and Spain and spanned both the acute and convalescent phases of COVID-19. The prospective study material was composed of cDNA or gDNA derived from T cells, B-cell-depleted T cells, or PBMCs. Deeply sampled blood TCRbeta repertoires from subjects exposed to, actively infected with, or recovered from COVID-19 were included in the dataset. The repertoires were released in a freely available public database intended as a resource for research on the immune response to SARS-CoV-2. Samples came from the ongoing ImmuneRACE study (first 160 participants) plus 1,254 subjects from 6 global collaborators. Sample metadata almost always included a de-identified subject ID, COVID-19 status, age in years and sex. Where HLA class I and class II types were available, the types were taken from metadata supplied by the sample provider, not from assay-based typing. The investigation overall reported the following: Clinical and demographic metadata were provided uncurated, with the amount varying by source and participant.

The CDR3 numbers 13 residues from cysteine through phenylalanine. The kept DNA is CDR3 alone, 39 bases in frame from the first base. The V and J ends are trimmed by 7 bases and 1 base, leaving 10 bases between them. Reading the germline V gene (reference sequence) gives CDR1 MNHNY and CDR2 SVGAGI. Collaborating institutions collected whole blood in K2EDTA tubes following their own protocols. For TCRbeta analysis, collaborators shipped samples as frozen whole blood, isolated PBMCs, or DNA extracted from either of those sample types. Comment on this clone: Its antigen is not yet known. No quality values exist for individual bases; no much larger clone is one base distant.

TCRbeta CDR3 regions were amplified from genomic DNA using the immunoSEQ Assay, a bias-controlled multiplex PCR. The published analysis was carried out like this. The number of nucleated cells in each sample was estimated by amplification of reference gene primers within the assay. To quantify the absolute abundance of each unique TCRbeta CDR3 rearrangement, sequence reads were collapsed and filtered. For each sample, productive Simpson clonality was calculated as the square root of Simpson's diversity index across productive rearrangements. TCRdb's version of the immuneACCESS table is confined to in-frame rearrangements and falls short of the full clone set. An unresolved V gene accounts for under half of the shortfall where checked; the remainder is of unknown origin. Clonal size and the V and J genes are those of that table, whereas D and trimming came from the DNA. The sample data list about 120,000 clones, and around nine tenths of these were observed just once. The ten largest account for less than 2% of the sample.

Sequencing was carried out using peripheral blood. The V gene is TRBV6-6 and the J gene is TRBJ1-1, with the D gene not confidently named. The sequence derives from a human donor with active COVID-19. The donor label of this sample is uncertain. In nucleotide form, the sequence is TGTGCCAGCACGGAGGAACGGAACACTGAAGCTTTCTTT. This sequence encodes CASTEERNTEAFF.